Each of the 21 T cell receptor beta chains below was sequenced from the same sample in a study of shared clonotypes between healthy human individuals. Only in-frame clones appear in the TCRdb table, and some are missing; sequencing was by immunoSEQ multiplex PCR. Counted here are over 1.4 million clones, 96% occurring once; the ten biggest clones make up 1% to 1.5%. Sequences were obtained from naive CD4+ T cells sorted from blood. Indicated subset: CD45RA+ positively selected. Every receptor here comes from a young man in good health.

The gene calls are TRBV2 and TRBJ2-2, with D possibly called TRBD1 or TRBD2 (5 bases each). The CDR3 has 14 residues. CDR1 SNHLY and CDR2 FYNNEI come from the germline V gene. Trimming left V 1 base short and J 7 bases short, with 10 bases between. CDR3 protein: CASSEVRDLGELFF. DNA of the CDR3: TGTGCCAGCAGTGAAGTTCGGGACCTCGGGGAGCTGTTTTTT.

The genes are TRBV19 and TRBJ2-5; D gene unclear. This CDR3 is built from 16 residues. Looked up from germline, CDR1 is LNHDA and CDR2 is SQIVND (reference sequence). V shed 7 bases and J shed 4 bases, with 22 bases lying between them. Here the CDR3 reads CASNNEVSTMRETQYF. The CDR3, as DNA: TGTGCCAGTAATAACGAAGTGTCCACCATGCGAGAGACCCAGTACTTC.

The chain employs TRBV27 and TRBJ1-4; possibly TRBD1 for D (5 bases). The CDR3 consists of 14 residues. The ends were cut back, 1 base at V and 7 bases at J, with 10 bases in the middle. CDR1 and CDR2 (germline): MNHEY, SMNVEV (reference sequence). The CDR3 region is CASSLWGRVEKLFF. The CDR3 DNA is TGTGCCAGCAGTTTATGGGGCAGGGTTGAAAAACTGTTTTTT.

This clone has a handful of counts. The chain employs TRBV7-8 and TRBJ1-2; perhaps TRBD1 as D (5 bases). This CDR3 is built from 15 residues. Trimming removed 2 bases from V and 5 bases from J, with 15 bases in between. Germline V gives CDR1 SGHVS, CDR2 FQNEAQ. The DNA for the CDR3 is TGTGCCAGCAGCTTATCAGGGAGAACCACTTATGGCTACACCTTC. Translating it yields CASSLSGRTTYGYTF.

The chain links TRBV7-9 to TRBJ2-7, with unresolved D. Trimming took off 10 bases at V and 0 bases at J, with 13 bases between the two ends. The CDR3 is 13 amino acids. Germline-derived CDR1 and CDR2 are SEHNR and FQNEAQ (reference sequence). The CDR3 spells CATYPRSSYEQYF. CDR3 sequence (DNA): TGTGCCACCTACCCCCGGTCCTCCTACGAGCAGTACTTC.

The chain is built from TRBV6-4 and TRBJ2-1; possible D gene TRBD2, 6 bases. Germline V gene lookup returns CDR1 MRHNA and CDR2 SNTAGT. V gave up 3 bases and J gave up 4 bases, with 13 bases separating them. The CDR3 is 15 residues long. The CDR3 region has the DNA TGTGCCAGCAGTGAATGGTTTGGGGGGTACAATGAGCAGTTCTTC. This translates into CASSEWFGGYNEQFF.

The V and J genes are TRBV2 and TRBJ2-7; D is tentatively TRBD1 or TRBD2 (6 bases each). Germline-derived CDR1 and CDR2 are SNHLY and FYNNEI. Trimming cost V 7 bases and J 10 bases, with 20 bases left between them. The CDR3 runs 13 residues. CDR3 nucleotide sequence: TGTGCCAGCACAGTGGAGGTAGAGGGGGGTCAGTACTTC. Amino acid sequence: CASTVEVEGGQYF. Supplemented by reference TRBV2 and TRBJ2-7, the full variable domain reads EPEVTQTPSHQVTQMGQEVILRCVPISNHLYFYWYRQILGQKVEFLVSFYNNEISEKSEIFDDQFSVERPDGSNFTLKIRSTKLEDSAMYFCASTVEVEGGQYFGPGTRLTVT.

V usage is TRBV28 and J usage is TRBJ1-4, with D unclear. Germline V gene sequence: CDR1 MDHEN, CDR2 SYDVKM. This CDR3 spans 12 amino acids. V lost 3 bases to trimming and J lost 4 bases, with 3 bases between them. The CDR3 reads CASSFRNEKLFF. The CDR3 nucleotides read TGTGCCAGCAGTTTCCGTAATGAAAAACTGTTTTTT.

V usage is TRBV19 and J usage is TRBJ1-5, with 7 bases identical to TRBD1. The CDR3 has 15 amino acids. After removal of 5 bases from V and 2 bases from J, the junction contained 6 bases not matched to a gene. Germline loops: CDR1 LNHDA, CDR2 SQIVND (reference sequence). In DNA form, the CDR3 reads TGTGCCAGTAGTCCCCGCGGGACAGGCAATCAGCCCCAGCATTTT. Translated: CASSPRGTGNQPQHF.

The chain has TRBV6-5 and TRBJ1-2, with a tentative D call TRBD1 (5 bases). Germline V gene data show CDR1 as MNHEY and CDR2 as SVGAGI. The CDR3 is 12 residues long. V lost 7 bases and J lost 4, with 10 bases in between. Here the CDR3 reads CASNSDTYGYTF. The CDR3 DNA reads as TGTGCCAGCAACTCGGACACCTATGGCTACACCTTC.

This chain links TRBV15 with TRBJ1-4; D is perhaps TRBD1 (5 bases). The germline V and J ends were trimmed by 8 bases and 7 bases, with 17 bases remaining between them. This CDR3 region has 14 residues. CDR1 is LNHNV, CDR2 YYDKDF, per germline (reference sequence). The CDR3 sequence is CATSSGQGAEKLFF. CDR3 DNA sequence: TGTGCCACCTCTTCCGGGCAGGGTGCTGAAAAACTGTTTTTT.

V usage is TRBV19 and J usage is TRBJ2-2; 8 bases match TRBD2. Per germline, CDR1 LNHDA and CDR2 SQIVND (reference sequence). The junction had 5 bases not matched to a gene; V was cut back by 6 bases and J by 5 bases. The CDR3 length is 14 residues. CDR3: CASRGKRETGELFF. CDR3 nucleotides: TGTGCCAGTAGGGGGAAGCGGGAGACCGGGGAGCTGTTTTTT.

The rearrangement uses TRBV27 and TRBJ1-2; D call uncertain. The germline gives CDR1 MNHEY, CDR2 SMNVEV (reference sequence). Trimming cost V 5 bases and J 4 bases, with 17 bases left between them. The CDR3 has 15 amino acids. CDR3: CASSNWVSGSYGYTF. DNA for the CDR3: TGTGCCAGCAGTAACTGGGTTTCGGGCAGCTATGGCTACACCTTC.

V usage is TRBV19 and J usage is TRBJ2-3, with TRBD2 matching 12 bases. This CDR3 is 14 amino acids long. V lost 7 bases, J lost 8 bases, and 7 bases stayed unmatched. CDR1 LNHDA and CDR2 SQIVND come from the germline V gene (reference sequence). The CDR3 region is CASTPSGRVVTQYF. DNA of the CDR3: TGTGCCAGTACCCCTAGCGGGAGGGTTGTTACGCAGTATTTT.

The rearrangement links TRBV6-5 to TRBJ2-5, with D perhaps TRBD1 (6 bases). The CDR3 extends over 14 amino acids. Trimming took off 5 bases at V and 4 bases at J, with 14 bases between the two ends. Germline CDR1 MNHEY, CDR2 SVGAGI. The DNA of the CDR3 is TGTGCCAGCAGTCGGACAGTCCAGCCAGAGACCCAGTACTTC. Protein product: CASSRTVQPETQYF.

The chain employs TRBV7-2 and TRBJ2-1; a possible D gene is TRBD2 (5 bases). This CDR3 spans 14 amino acids. CDR1 is SGHTA, CDR2 FQGNSA, per germline. Trimming left V 2 bases short and J 2 bases short, with 7 bases between. The DNA of the CDR3 is TGTGCCAGCAGCTTATTTAGCGCCTACAATGAGCAGTTCTTC. Its protein is CASSLFSAYNEQFF.

J is TRBJ1-2 and V is TRBV14; D unresolved. This CDR3 is built from 12 residues. The germline gives CDR1 SGHDN, CDR2 FVKESK. The V end was cut by 2 bases, the J end by 4 bases, with 5 bases between. Here the CDR3 DNA reads TGTGCCAGCAGCCAACGGGCCTATGGCTACACCTTC. The encoded protein is CASSQRAYGYTF.

V gene TRBV28 combines with J gene TRBJ2-7, with 9 bases lining up with TRBD2. Germline values: CDR1 MDHEN, CDR2 SYDVKM. Germline trimming cut 5 bases from V and 2 bases from J; bases unmatched to any gene: 7. This CDR3 spans 15 amino acids. DNA for the CDR3: TGTGCCAGCAGTCGACTAGCGGTGGGAGCCTACGAGCAGTACTTC. This sequence encodes CASSRLAVGAYEQYF.

This clone was detected once. V usage is TRBV15 and J usage is TRBJ2-7, with 8 bases fitting TRBD1. The germline CDR1 and CDR2 sequences are LNHNV and YYDKDF (reference sequence). The J segment lost 2 bases and the V segment lost 4 bases, leaving 7 bases of the junction unmatched. There are 15 residues in the CDR3. CDR3 DNA: TGTGCCACCAGCAAGGACAGGGCTGTAGCCTACGAGCAGTACTTC. Translating it yields CATSKDRAVAYEQYF.

This clone was seen more than once but under ten times. The V call is TRBV29-1, the J call TRBJ2-2, with D tentatively TRBD1 or TRBD2 (5 bases each). The V end lost 7 bases, the J end lost 7 bases, and 13 bases lay between the germline ends. This CDR3 is built from 12 residues. Germline V CDR1 and CDR2: SQVTM, ANQGSEA. The CDR3 region is CSGSRGFGELFF. The CDR3 nucleotides read TGCAGCGGATCCCGGGGCTTCGGGGAGCTGTTTTTT.

This sequence joins TRBV27 and TRBJ2-7; 8 nucleotides match TRBD1. The CDR3 totals 16 residues. Trimming removed 0 bases from V and 3 bases from J; junction bases left unmatched: 7. The germline CDR1 and CDR2 sequences are MNHEY and SMNVEV (reference sequence). CDR3 nucleotide sequence: TGTGCCAGCAGTTTATCGATCGGACAGGGTCTCTACGAGCAGTACTTC. Translated: CASSLSIGQGLYEQYF.